Below are 3 T cell receptor beta chains sequenced from a single sample in a study of CXCR3-negative and CXCR3-positive naive CD8 T cells. Broader study findings: Naive cells that were CXCR3-positive had more hydrophobic TRB CDR3s (compared with CXCR3-negative naive cells).

The study made its TRB cDNA libraries by 5' RACE, adding UMI labels. TCRdb reanalyzed the 5' RACE reads, giving one entry per CDR3 protein sequence and no DNA. The sample table includes roughly 120,000 distinct CDR3 sequences. Which antigens these TCRs recognize remains unknown. The sequenced sample consisted of naive CXCR3+ CD8+ T cells from blood. As for subset: CD45RO-CCR7+CD27+CD95- naive CD8+ T cells expressing CXCR3 (TNR3+). These TCRs come from a human donor in good health. Some clones in this sample may be carry-over from other donors' samples.

The chain links TRBV27 to TRBJ1-2. Germline V lookup: CDR1 MNHEY, CDR2 SMNVEV (reference sequence). The CDR3 runs to 13 residues. The CDR3 reads CASSWRSSYGYTF.

The rearrangement joins TRBV15 to TRBJ1-5. The length of the CDR3 is 14 residues. Germline V gene data show CDR1 as LNHNV and CDR2 as YYDKDF (reference sequence). The CDR3 region is CATSRDLGNQPQHF. Looking up the rest from reference TRBV15 and TRBJ1-5 gives the full variable domain: DAMVIQNPRYQVTQFGKPVTLSCSQTLNHNVMYWYQQKSSQAPKLLFHYYDKDFNNEADTPDNFQSRRPNTSFCFLDIRSPGLGDTAMYLCATSRDLGNQPQHFGDGTRLSIL.

The chain is built from TRBV5-6 and TRBJ2-1; checking the TCRdb D call of TRBD2 is not possible without DNA. The germline CDR1 and CDR2 sequences are SGHDT and YYEEEE. The CDR3 sequence is 22 residues long. The CDR3 loop is CASSWDSAGTSGSPSSYNEQFF. Supplemented by reference TRBV5-6 and TRBJ2-1, the full variable domain reads DAGVTQSPTHLIKTRGQQVTLRCSPKSGHDTVSWYQQALGQGPQFIFQYYEEEERQRGNFPDRFSGHQFPNYSSELNVNALLLGDSALYLCASSWDSAGTSGSPSSYNEQFFGPGTRLTVL.